These 20 T cell receptor beta chains originate from one sample sequenced in a study of cytomegalovirus exposure and HLA in healthy donors. 60 Vbeta and 13 Jbeta primers were used in PCR. Profiling relied on immunoSEQ multiplex PCR, and the TCRdb table lists in-frame clones only, not all of them. Seen here are roughly 180,000 clones, over 80% observed once, and the top ten hold 1.5% to 1.7%. The sample consisted of PBMCs. The source is a man between 40 and 49 years old in good health and CMV-seronegative.

This clone occurred once. The chain recombines TRBV6-1 with TRBJ1-2, with TRBD1 identical over 7 bases. V shed 0 bases and J 5 bases; nucleotides not matched to a gene: 9. The CDR3 runs to 16 residues. Germline CDR1 MNHNS, CDR2 SASEGT. As DNA, the CDR3 is TGTGCCAGCAGTGAAGCGCTTCCGGGCAGGGGGTATGGCTACACCTTC. Translated, it gives CASSEALPGRGYGYTF.

The V gene is TRBV6-5, the J gene TRBJ2-1; 11 nucleotides line up with TRBD2. Looked up from germline, CDR1 is MNHEY and CDR2 is SVGAGI. Trimming cost V 4 bases and J 7 bases; bases outside gene matches: 6. The CDR3 loop spans 15 amino acids. The chain's CDR3 is CASSSPTSGTNEQFF. In DNA form, the CDR3 reads TGTGCCAGCAGTTCCCCGACTAGCGGGACAAATGAGCAGTTCTTC.

Only a few counts were recorded for this clone. The chain recombines TRBV6-1 with TRBJ2-1, with D tentatively TRBD2 (6 bases). The CDR3 is 14 amino acids. V was shortened by 8 bases and J by 4 bases, with 15 bases between the two germline ends. Germline loops: CDR1 MNHNS, CDR2 SASEGT. CDR3 DNA: TGTGCCAGCGTGGGCGGGAATCCTTACAATGAGCAGTTCTTC. Translating gives CASVGGNPYNEQFF.

V usage is TRBV28 and J usage is TRBJ2-3; 10 bases map to TRBD2. V was clipped by 6 bases and J by 3 bases; unmatched bases: 6. This CDR3 has 15 amino acids. Germline V gene sequence: CDR1 MDHEN, CDR2 SYDVKM. This CDR3 reads CASRSHSGGTDTQYF. CDR3 bases: TGTGCCAGCAGGAGCCATAGCGGGGGGACAGATACGCAGTATTTT.

On this clone: At the DNA level, this CDR3 is encoded by other sequences in the same sample as well. This chain joins TRBV7-9 and TRBJ2-5; D gene ambiguous. The germline CDR1 and CDR2 sequences are SEHNR and FQNEAQ (reference sequence). This CDR3 spans 11 amino acids. The V gene lost 4 bases and the J gene lost 3 bases, with 3 bases spanning the gap. CDR3 sequence reads: CASSSEETQYF. For the CDR3, the DNA is TGTGCCAGCAGCTCTGAAGAGACCCAGTACTTC.

The count of this clone is one. V usage is TRBV7-2 and J usage is TRBJ2-3, with 9 bases matching TRBD2. The CDR3 consists of 15 residues. With V trimmed by 7 bases and J by 0 bases, 5 bases remained unmatched. Germline values: CDR1 SGHTA, CDR2 FQGNSA. The CDR3 coding sequence is TGTGCCAGCACCCGCGGGGGGGGTAGCACAGATACGCAGTATTTT. This encodes CASTRGGGSTDTQYF. The variable domain in full, completed from reference TRBV7-2 and TRBJ2-3, reads GAGVSQSPSNKVTEKGKDVELRCDPISGHTALYWYRQSLGQGLEFLIYFQGNSAPDKSGLPSDRFSAERTGGSVSTLTIQRTQQEDSAVYLCASTRGGGSTDTQYFGPGTRLTVL.

This clone was recorded only once. The CDR3 region is CASSPSGIKTQYF. The CDR3 region has the DNA TGTGCCAGCAGCCCGAGCGGGATAAAGACCCAGTACTTC. The chain is built from TRBV7-6 and TRBJ2-5; TRBD2 matches at 7 bases. V trimming: 5 bases; J trimming: 6 bases; junction bases outside the gene matches: 6. This CDR3 spans 13 amino acids. Germline V gene sequence: CDR1 SGHVS, CDR2 FNYEAQ.

The chain links TRBV5-4 to TRBJ2-5, with TRBD2 matching 8 bases. Germline values: CDR1 SGHNT, CDR2 YYREEE (reference sequence). The CDR3 has 13 residues. With 3 bases clipped from V and 3 bases from J, the junction kept 1 base outside the gene matches. The CDR3 is CASSSTSEETQYF. CDR3 DNA sequence: TGTGCCAGCAGCTCGACTAGCGAAGAGACCCAGTACTTC.

The CDR3 nucleotides are TGTGCCAGCAGTTACGACAGCATCGCGCCCTATGGCTACACCTTC. It is translated as CASSYDSIAPYGYTF. The chain has TRBV6-5 and TRBJ1-2; tentatively, D is TRBD1 (5 bases). The CDR3 runs to 15 residues. The V and J ends lost 2 bases and 4 bases respectively, with 14 bases between them. Germline V gene sequence: CDR1 MNHEY, CDR2 SVGAGI.

The rearrangement links TRBV4-1 to TRBJ1-4, with D uncertain. CDR3 length: 16 amino acids. The V end lost 0 bases, the J end lost 0 bases, and 8 bases lay between the germline ends. CDR1 is MGHRA and CDR2 is YSYEKL in the germline V gene. The chain's CDR3 is CASSQDLAPTNEKLFF. The CDR3 coding sequence is TGCGCCAGCAGCCAAGACCTGGCCCCAACTAATGAAAAACTGTTTTTT.

This chain connects TRBV27 to TRBJ2-4; tentatively, D is TRBD1 (6 bases). Trimming stripped 5 bases from V and 8 bases from J, with 13 bases between. Germline CDR1 MNHEY, CDR2 SMNVEV (reference sequence). The CDR3 consists of 13 residues. The CDR3 protein is CASSPTGWDIQYF. CDR3 bases: TGTGCCAGCAGTCCGACAGGCTGGGACATTCAGTACTTC.

This rearrangement joins TRBV5-4 to TRBJ2-2, with D possibly being TRBD2 (5 bases). The CDR3 loop spans 13 amino acids. Between the trimmed V and J ends, which lost 4 bases and 8 bases, there was a span of 12 bases. The germline V gene encodes CDR1 SGHNT and CDR2 YYREEE (reference sequence). DNA of the CDR3: TGTGCCAGCAGCCCCCGGACGGGGGGGGAGCTGTTTTTT. This sequence encodes CASSPRTGGELFF.

The chain joins TRBV29-1 to TRBJ2-1, with D tentatively TRBD2 (6 bases). Germline lookup yields CDR1 SQVTM and CDR2 ANQGSEA. The CDR3 is 13 amino acids. V lost 4 bases and J 6 bases, leaving 13 bases between the germline ends. CDR3 loop: CSVGETRSNEQFF. CDR3 nucleotides: TGCAGCGTTGGGGAGACTAGGTCCAATGAGCAGTTCTTC.

The chain joins TRBV5-1 to TRBJ2-1; 8 bases align to TRBD2. The V gene's germline CDR1 is SGHRS and CDR2 YFSETQ. The CDR3 extends over 16 amino acids. J lost 8 bases, V lost 4 bases, and 14 bases had no gene match. The CDR3 nucleotides read TGCGCCAGCAGCCGGGGGGGAGCGGGGACCGGGGATGAGCAGTTCTTC. Its protein is CASSRGGAGTGDEQFF.

The chain uses TRBV7-2 and TRBJ2-2; tentatively, D is TRBD1 (5 bases). V shed 1 base and J shed 0 bases, with 6 bases lying between them. Germline V gene sequence: CDR1 SGHTA, CDR2 FQGNSA. The CDR3 consists of 15 residues. CDR3 in DNA: TGTGCCAGCAGCTTAGAACAGGCGAACACCGGGGAGCTGTTTTTT. Its translation: CASSLEQANTGELFF.

The V gene is TRBV4-2, the J gene TRBJ2-2; D perhaps matches TRBD2 (5 bases). CDR1 is LGHNA and CDR2 is YNFKEQ in the germline V gene. The CDR3 totals 15 residues. Trimming took 1 base from V and 7 from J, leaving 13 bases between them. CDR3 bases: TGTGCCAGCAGCCAAGTCGTGGGAGATGTCGGGGAGCTGTTTTTT. This codes for CASSQVVGDVGELFF.

This rearrangement joins TRBV30 to TRBJ2-5; 11 bases map to TRBD2. Germline V CDR1 and CDR2: GTSNPN, SVGIG (reference sequence). V was pared by 3 bases and J by 5 bases, with 11 bases of the junction left unmatched. The CDR3 extends over 16 amino acids. The CDR3 spells CAWRGVAGGYSETQYF. In nucleotides, the CDR3 is TGTGCCTGGAGGGGGGTAGCGGGAGGGTACTCGGAGACCCAGTACTTC.

The CDR3 bases are TGTGCCAGCAGCTTGACTAGCGGCTTTGGGGAGACCCAGTACTTC. Amino acid sequence: CASSLTSGFGETQYF. The chain combines TRBV5-6 with TRBJ2-5, with TRBD2 matching 8 bases. Losses at the gene ends were 1 base for V and 5 bases for J; bases not matched to a gene: 7. The germline CDR1 and CDR2 sequences are SGHDT and YYEEEE. This CDR3 spans 15 amino acids.

This clone was picked up a small number of times. V usage is TRBV6-1 and J usage is TRBJ2-7; 10 nucleotides line up with TRBD1. In germline, CDR1 is MNHNS, CDR2 SASEGT. The CDR3 has 14 amino acids. V shed 7 bases and J 6 bases; nucleotides not matched to a gene: 9. The CDR3 DNA reads TGTGCCAGCATTGGGAAGACAGGGGGCGGCGAGCAGTACTTC. The encoded protein is CASIGKTGGGEQYF.

V gene TRBV4-3 combines with J gene TRBJ2-7, with 10 bases that match TRBD2. The CDR3 sequence is 17 residues long. Germline V CDR1 and CDR2: LGHNA, YSLEER. V was clipped by 0 bases and J by 1 base; unmatched bases: 6. Here the CDR3 reads CASSQDPPAGGSYEQYF. For the CDR3, the DNA is TGCGCCAGCAGCCAAGATCCCCCAGCGGGGGGGTCCTACGAGCAGTACTTC.